Listed here is a single T cell receptor (beta chain). Its antigen remains unknown. These data belong to a study of cytomegalovirus exposure and HLA in healthy donors. Study at large: Prior work identified around 100 million unique TCR beta sequences in approximately 200 million T cells.

Both 60 Vbeta primers and 13 Jbeta primers went into the PCR. Libraries were prepared by immunoSEQ multiplex PCR; TCRdb keeps only in-frame clonotypes and omits some of them. Of some 100,000 clones in the sample, 75% were seen once. Study-wide findings and caveats: For most TCR beta V segments, an earlier analysis put the productive rate at about 87% or about 30% of the time. Using a false discovery rate of 0.05, a later analysis showed that 16,951 TCR beta sequences were associated with HLA alleles. The availability of immune exposure information extended only to CMV serostatus.

Germline V CDR1 and CDR2: GTSNPN, SVGIG (reference sequence). Trimming at V came to 5 bases and at J to 5 bases, leaving 7 bases not matched to a gene. The CDR3 totals 14 residues. This sequence joins TRBV30 and TRBJ1-5; 9 bases are shared with TRBD1. The clonotype comes from a man in his forties or fifties in good health and CMV-seronegative. Sample: PBMCs. The CDR3 loop reads CAWATGGADQPQHF. CDR3 DNA sequence: TGTGCCTGGGCCACAGGGGGCGCGGATCAGCCCCAGCATTTT. Together with reference TRBV30 and TRBJ1-5, the CDR3 gives the full variable domain: SQTIHQWPATLVQPVGSPLSLECTVEGTSNPNLYWYRQAAGRGLQLLFYSVGIGQISSEVPQNLSASRPQDRQFILSSKKLLLSDSGFYLCAWATGGADQPQHFGDGTRLSIL.